The 23 T cell receptor beta chains in this list originate from one sample, sequenced in a study of blood T cell repertoires in COVID-19 (TCRdb year 2020). Receptor amplification or capture employed the immunoSEQ multiplex PCR assay. TCRdb mirrors the immuneACCESS table, restricted to in-frame sequences. Some clones are absent from its copies; in checked studies, under half trace to an unresolved V gene, and the reason for the others is unknown. The sample contains 200,000 or so clones, over 80% of them found a single time. The ten biggest clones cover roughly 0.91% of the sample. The material sequenced was peripheral blood. These receptor sequences come from a man aged 55 to 70 with COVID-19, enrolled during active disease.

The chain employs TRBV5-1 and TRBJ2-3, with 7 bases fitting TRBD1. There are 15 residues in the CDR3. V shed 3 bases and J 0 bases; nucleotides not matched to a gene: 4. Germline-derived CDR1 and CDR2 are SGHRS and YFSETQ. CDR3 bases: TGCGCCAGCAGCTGGACAGGAGCTAGCACAGATACGCAGTATTTT. It encodes CASSWTGASTDTQYF.

CDR3 amino acids: CSASWEGLNTGELFF. CDR3 in DNA: TGCAGTGCTAGTTGGGAGGGCCTGAACACCGGGGAGCTGTTTTTT. The chain is built from TRBV20-1 and TRBJ2-2; TRBD2 agrees at 7 bases. This CDR3 is 15 amino acids long. CDR1 is DFQATT, CDR2 SNEGSKA, per germline (reference sequence). Trimming took 3 bases from V and 1 from J; bases not matched to a gene: 5.

V is TRBV6-1 and J is TRBJ2-7; D perhaps matches TRBD1 (8 bases). The CDR3 has 15 amino acids. Trimming left V 1 base short and J 3 bases short, with 13 bases between. Germline lookup yields CDR1 MNHNS and CDR2 SASEGT. The chain's CDR3 is CASSEGTGRVYEQYF. In DNA form, the CDR3 reads TGTGCCAGCAGTGAAGGGACAGGGAGGGTCTACGAGCAGTACTTC.

The chain couples TRBV15 to TRBJ2-1; 7 bases map to TRBD1. V shed 1 base, J shed 4 bases, and the junction held 4 bases outside the gene matches. CDR3 length: 15 amino acids. Looked up from germline, CDR1 is LNHNV and CDR2 is YYDKDF (reference sequence). The CDR3 spells CATSRVGGVYNEQFF. CDR3 nucleotide sequence: TGTGCCACCAGCAGAGTAGGGGGCGTATACAATGAGCAGTTCTTC.

The chain couples TRBV28 to TRBJ1-1; TRBD1 aligns across 7 bases. The CDR3 totals 16 residues. Trimming cost V 7 bases and J 2 bases; bases outside gene matches: 13. Germline CDR1 is MDHEN and CDR2 is SYDVKM. CDR3 sequence: CASNPSGQLHNTEAFF. CDR3 DNA: TGTGCCAGCAATCCCTCGGGACAGCTCCATAACACTGAAGCTTTCTTT.

This chain uses TRBV5-1 with TRBJ2-3, with a tentative D call TRBD2 (5 bases). The ends were cut back, 6 bases at V and 3 bases at J, with 20 bases in the middle. The CDR3 has 16 amino acids. Germline-derived CDR1 and CDR2 are SGHRS and YFSETQ. The CDR3 spells CASTLDLRGPTDTQYF. The CDR3 nucleotides are TGCGCCAGCACCCTTGATCTGCGCGGGCCTACAGATACGCAGTATTTT.

V gene TRBV19 combines with J gene TRBJ2-1; TRBD2 matches at 12 bases. Germline V gene sequence: CDR1 LNHDA, CDR2 SQIVND (reference sequence). The CDR3 loop spans 19 amino acids. Germline trimming cut 7 bases from V and 0 bases from J; bases unmatched to any gene: 13. Here the CDR3 reads CASTPWASGRASSYNEQFF. CDR3 coding DNA: TGTGCCAGTACCCCTTGGGCTAGCGGGAGGGCAAGCTCCTACAATGAGCAGTTCTTC. Variable domain in full (rest from reference TRBV19 and TRBJ2-1): DGGITQSPKYLFRKEGQNVTLSCEQNLNHDAMYWYRQDPGQGLRLIYYSQIVNDFQKGDIAEGYSVSREKKESFPLTVTSAQKNPTAFYLCASTPWASGRASSYNEQFFGPGTRLTVL.

V usage is TRBV10-3 and J usage is TRBJ1-2; 9 nucleotides line up with TRBD1. CDR1 and CDR2 from the germline V gene are ENHRY and SYGVKD. V was clipped by 5 bases and J by 6 bases; unmatched bases: 7. The CDR3 totals 14 residues. This CDR3 reads CAISSLQGADGYTF. The CDR3 bases are TGTGCCATCAGTAGCTTACAGGGGGCGGATGGCTACACCTTC.

The chain couples TRBV19 to TRBJ2-5; TRBD2 might be the D (5 bases). The CDR3 length is 13 residues. The germline V gene has CDR1 LNHDA and CDR2 SQIVND (reference sequence). Deletions cut 0 bases from V and 4 bases from J, with 6 bases between. CDR3 region: CASSIDGRETQYF. CDR3 DNA: TGTGCCAGTAGTATAGATGGGAGAGAGACCCAGTACTTC.

The V gene is TRBV29-1, the J gene TRBJ1-2, with TRBD1 as a possible D gene (5 bases). The germline gives CDR1 SQVTM, CDR2 ANQGSEA. The CDR3 extends over 15 amino acids. The V and J ends lost 7 bases and 4 bases respectively, with 22 bases between them. CDR3 nucleotides: TGCAGCGCCATACCCCAGGACAAACACTTCTATGGCTACACCTTC. This gives the protein CSAIPQDKHFYGYTF.

The rearrangement uses TRBV7-2 and TRBJ1-2, with D unresolved. This CDR3 region has 14 residues. The V gene lost 7 bases and the J gene lost 4 bases, with 16 bases spanning the gap. Germline assignment: CDR1 SGHTA and CDR2 FQGNSA. CDR3 DNA sequence: TGTGCCAGCACCCCCGGTCCCCGTAGCTATGGCTACACCTTC. The encoded protein is CASTPGPRSYGYTF. Full variable domain (outside the CDR3, taken from reference TRBV7-2 and TRBJ1-2): GAGVSQSPSNKVTEKGKDVELRCDPISGHTALYWYRQSLGQGLEFLIYFQGNSAPDKSGLPSDRFSAERTGGSVSTLTIQRTQQEDSAVYLCASTPGPRSYGYTFGSGTRLTVV.

The J gene is TRBJ2-3, the V gene TRBV9; TRBD2 aligns across 11 bases. The CDR3 has 16 amino acids. Germline V gene sequence: CDR1 SGDLS, CDR2 YYNGEE. J lost 2 bases, V lost 4 bases, and 6 bases had no gene match. In DNA, the CDR3 is TGTGCCAGCAGCCCCCGACTAGCGGGATACACAGATACGCAGTATTTT. As protein: CASSPRLAGYTDTQYF.

This chain connects TRBV5-4 to TRBJ2-6; possibly TRBD2 for D (6 bases). From germline, CDR1 is SGHNT and CDR2 YYREEE (reference sequence). The V and J ends lost 4 bases and 4 bases respectively, with 18 bases between them. The length of the CDR3 is 17 residues. In nucleotides, the CDR3 is TGTGCCAGCAGCCCAGTGGGAGGCCAGTCCGGGGCCAACGTCCTGACTTTC. It codes for CASSPVGGQSGANVLTF.

This clone was observed a handful of times. The genes are TRBV6-1 and TRBJ1-2; D is ambiguous. Germline CDR1 MNHNS, CDR2 SASEGT. The CDR3 runs to 15 residues. V lost 2 bases and J lost 3, with 13 bases in between. CDR3 bases: TGTGCCAGCAGTGAATATGACGGACTTTACTATGGCTACACCTTC. The encoded protein is CASSEYDGLYYGYTF.

As to this clone: A read error may account for a junction end that differs from germline. The chain is built from TRBV6-2 or TRBV6-3 and TRBJ1-1; no clear D. Germline-derived CDR1 and CDR2 are MNHEY and SVGEGT. This CDR3 has 13 residues. The CDR3 sequence: CASSFRLNAEAFF. The CDR3 DNA follows: TGTGCCAGCAGTTTCAGGTTGAACGCTGAAGCTTTCTTT.

CDR3: CASSYLRGRGKGYTF. CDR3 DNA: TGTGCCAGCAGTTACTTGCGGGGCAGGGGGAAGGGCTACACCTTC. The V and J genes are TRBV6-5 and TRBJ1-2; 7 nucleotides align to TRBD1. V was clipped by 1 base and J by 8 bases; unmatched bases: 10. The CDR3 length is 15 residues. Germline values: CDR1 MNHEY, CDR2 SVGAGI.

The rearrangement uses TRBV27 and TRBJ1-2; 8 nucleotides match TRBD1. This CDR3 has 14 residues. The V gene end was trimmed by 6 bases and the J gene end by 4 bases; junction bases not matched to a gene: 7. Germline CDR1 is MNHEY and CDR2 is SMNVEV (reference sequence). The CDR3 sequence: CASSLGTGSYGYTF. The CDR3, as DNA: TGTGCCAGCAGCCTAGGGACAGGTTCCTATGGCTACACCTTC.

This clone was seen a few times. The chain joins TRBV28 to TRBJ2-1; tentatively, D is TRBD1 (5 bases). Trimming left V 3 bases short and J 2 bases short, with 8 bases between. This CDR3 contains 14 residues. Germline V gene data show CDR1 as MDHEN and CDR2 as SYDVKM. The CDR3 DNA reads as TGTGCCAGCAGTTTCAGGGTCCCCTACAATGAGCAGTTCTTC. Protein product: CASSFRVPYNEQFF.

The chain employs TRBV14 and TRBJ2-7; D unclear. The CDR3 extends over 12 amino acids. Germline V CDR1 and CDR2: SGHDN, FVKESK. Trimming removed 4 bases at V and 4 bases at J, with 8 bases between. The CDR3 region has the DNA TGTGCCAGCAGCCGACAATTTTACGAGCAGTACTTC. As protein: CASSRQFYEQYF.

The chain couples TRBV28 to TRBJ1-2; weak D call: TRBD1 (5 bases). CDR1 and CDR2 (germline): MDHEN, SYDVKM. This CDR3 comprises 12 residues. V lost 6 bases to trimming and J lost 6 bases, with 11 bases between them. CDR3 sequence (DNA): TGTGCCAGCAGCTGGGGGGGGGATGGCTACACCTTC. Its translation: CASSWGGDGYTF.

The chain couples TRBV19 to TRBJ2-2; TRBD1 is a possible D gene (6 bases). The length of the CDR3 is 14 residues. CDR1 is LNHDA, CDR2 SQIVND, per germline (reference sequence). The ends were cut back, 2 bases at V and 4 bases at J, with 8 bases in the middle. CDR3: CASSINRVTGELFF. DNA for the CDR3: TGTGCCAGTAGTATAAACAGGGTCACCGGGGAGCTGTTTTTT.

This chain connects TRBV6-5 to TRBJ1-1; the D gene is possibly TRBD1 (6 bases). The CDR3 consists of 16 residues. The germline V gene encodes CDR1 MNHEY and CDR2 SVGAGI. V lost 0 bases to trimming and J lost 0 bases, with 11 bases between them. The CDR3 DNA sequence: TGTGCCAGCAGTTACTCGCTCAGGGGAGTGAACACTGAAGCTTTCTTT. The encoded protein is CASSYSLRGVNTEAFF.

V gene TRBV11-2 combines with J gene TRBJ1-2, with 7 bases that match TRBD1. This CDR3 comprises 14 residues. Germline V CDR1 and CDR2: SGHAT, FQNNGV. Trimming at V came to 3 bases and at J to 7 bases, leaving 8 bases not matched to a gene. CDR3 residues: CASSLVEGGSGYTF. CDR3 nucleotides: TGTGCCAGCAGCTTGGTGGAAGGGGGCTCTGGCTACACCTTC.